This T cell receptor (beta chain) was captured by sequencing in a study of blood T cell repertoires in COVID-19. Study-wide background: COVID-19 samples collected from the United States, Italy and Spain covered acute and convalescent phases.

Under the authors' procedure: Quantification of nucleated cells was approximated via reference gene primer amplification. Clones were read by immunoSEQ multiplex PCR, and TCRdb kept only the in-frame ones, dropping some. Clone size and the V and J calls come from that table; the DNA yielded D and trimming. Of about 56,000 clones in the sample, roughly 87% were seen once. This clonotype was obtained from a woman aged 55-69 years with COVID-19, enrolled during active disease. Sequencing was performed on peripheral blood.

CDR3 in DNA: TGTGCCAGCAGCCTAACCCTAGTGGCAGATACGCAGTATTTT. Amino acids: CASSLTLVADTQYF. This rearrangement joins TRBV6-2 or TRBV6-3 to TRBJ2-3; D gene unclear. Trimming pared 6 bases from V and 4 bases from J, leaving 14 bases between. CDR1 is MNHEY, CDR2 SVGEGT, per germline. This CDR3 comprises 14 residues.